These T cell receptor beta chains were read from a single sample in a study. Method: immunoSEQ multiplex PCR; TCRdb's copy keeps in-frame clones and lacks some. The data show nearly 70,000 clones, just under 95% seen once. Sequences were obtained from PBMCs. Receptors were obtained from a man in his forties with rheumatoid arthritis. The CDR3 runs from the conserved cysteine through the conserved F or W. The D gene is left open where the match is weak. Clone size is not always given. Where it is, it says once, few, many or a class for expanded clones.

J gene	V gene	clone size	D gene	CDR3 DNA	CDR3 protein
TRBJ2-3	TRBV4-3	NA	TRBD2	TGCGCCAGCAGCTCGGGACTAGCGGGAGGTTTCGATACGCAGTATTTT	CASSSGLAGGFDTQYF
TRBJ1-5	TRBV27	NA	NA	TGTGCCAGCAGTGAAACTCTGAACGTCAGGTTGGGTCAGCCCCAGCATTTT	CASSETLNVRLGQPQHF
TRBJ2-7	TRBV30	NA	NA	TGTGCCTGGAGTCTAGGGGGGACCTACGAGCAGTACTTC	CAWSLGGTYEQYF
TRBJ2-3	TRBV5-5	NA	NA	TGTGCCAGCAGCGTATCGTCGAGCACAGATACGCAGTATTTT	CASSVSSSTDTQYF
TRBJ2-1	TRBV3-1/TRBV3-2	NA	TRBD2	TGTGCCAGCAGTACCTTAGCGGGGGGGCTCAATGAGCAGTTCTTC	CASSTLAGGLNEQFF
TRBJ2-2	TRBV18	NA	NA	TGTGCCAGCTCACCGGCCAAGAGGCATCCGAACACCGGGGAGCTGTTTTTT	CASSPAKRHPNTGELFF
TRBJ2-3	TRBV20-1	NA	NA	TGCAGTGCTGGAGATCCAGATACGCAGTATTTT	CSAGDPDTQYF
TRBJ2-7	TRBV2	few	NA	TGTGCCAGCAGTGAAGGAGGGCTGAGTTCCTACGAGCAGTACTTC	CASSEGGLSSYEQYF
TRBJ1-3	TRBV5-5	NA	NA	TGTGCCAGCAGCGCCCCAGGGGCCGGAAACACCATATATTTT	CASSAPGAGNTIYF
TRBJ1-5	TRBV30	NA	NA	TGTGCCTGGAGTGTACGGCTCGGTAGCAATCAGCCCCAGCATTTT	CAWSVRLGSNQPQHF
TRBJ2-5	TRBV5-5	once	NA	TGTGCCAGCAGCCCCATCGAACGACTATCGGAGACCCAGTACTTC	CASSPIERLSETQYF
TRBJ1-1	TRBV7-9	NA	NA	TGTGCCAGCAGCCCGGGACCGCGTATCACTGAAGCTTTCTTT	CASSPGPRITEAFF
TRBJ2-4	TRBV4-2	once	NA	TGTGCCAGCAGCCAAGATCCTAACAGGGAAAACATTCAGTACTTC	CASSQDPNRENIQYF
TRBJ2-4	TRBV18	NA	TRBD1	TGTGCCAGCTCCCGGGGGACAGGGAAAAACATTCAGTACTTC	CASSRGTGKNIQYF
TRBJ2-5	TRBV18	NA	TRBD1	TGTGCCAGCTCACCAGGACAGGGGATCTTGGATGGGGCAGAGACCCAGTACTTC	CASSPGQGILDGAETQYF
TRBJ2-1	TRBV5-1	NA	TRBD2	TGCGCCAGCAGCACTAGCGGGGTTGTTTACAATGAGCAGTTCTTC	CASSTSGVVYNEQFF